These 9 T cell receptor beta chains were all obtained from the same sample, sequenced in a study of CXCR3-negative and CXCR3-positive naive CD8 T cells. Study-level findings and limits: Naive CXCR3-positive cells had TRB CDR3s more hydrophobic than those of CXCR3-negative naive cells.

Via 5' RACE with UMI labels, TRB cDNA libraries were prepared. TCRdb re-analyzed the 5' RACE reads; it lists each CDR3 protein once, without DNA. The sample table includes about 53,000 distinct CDR3 sequences. For these receptors, no antigen is known. The sequenced sample was naive CXCR3+ CD8+ T cells from blood. Documented subset: CD45RO-CCR7+CD27+CD95- naive CD8+ T cells expressing CXCR3 (TNR3+). All receptors come from a human donor in good health. Some clones in this sample may be carry-over from other donors' samples.

The rearrangement joins TRBV9 to TRBJ1-1; TCRdb names TRBD1, which stays unverified in the absence of DNA. CDR3 length: 14 residues. From germline, CDR1 is SGDLS and CDR2 YYNGEE. CDR3 region: CASSVDGTVFEAFF.

This chain connects TRBV20-1 to TRBJ2-1; without DNA, the TCRdb call of TRBD2 cannot be checked. CDR1 is DFQATT, CDR2 SNEGSKA, per germline (reference sequence). The length of the CDR3 is 14 residues. CDR3 loop: CSAPSAGTFNEQFF.

The rearrangement links TRBV12-3 or TRBV12-4 to TRBJ1-2; the D gene TCRdb calls, TRBD1, cannot be checked with no DNA. The CDR3 runs to 15 residues. Here the CDR3 reads CASSLTRGGGYGYTF.

This chain uses TRBV14 with TRBJ1-2; checking the TCRdb D call of TRBD1 is not possible without DNA. The CDR3 consists of 14 residues. Germline CDR1 reads SGHDN; CDR2 reads FVKESK. CDR3: CASSQTGTFYGYTF.

The chain combines TRBV4-3 with TRBJ1-1. CDR3 size: 15 residues. Germline V gene lookup returns CDR1 LGHNA and CDR2 YSLEER. The CDR3 here is CASSQEKGLNTEAFF.

The J gene is TRBJ1-1, the V gene TRBV7-6. This CDR3 is 15 amino acids long. Per the germline V gene, CDR1 is SGHVS and CDR2 is FNYEAQ. The CDR3 loop is CASSLSARPTTEAFF.

The chain uses TRBV6-4 and TRBJ1-1; the TCRdb D gene call, TRBD1, has no DNA to confirm it. The CDR3 has 13 amino acids. Germline-derived CDR1 and CDR2 are MRHNA and SNTAGT. Here the CDR3 reads CASSDRDNTEAFF.

The chain employs TRBV29-1 and TRBJ2-1. This CDR3 is 15 amino acids long. CDR1 and CDR2 (germline): SQVTM, ANQGSEA. The CDR3 reads CSVETAGSSYNEQFF.

The chain recombines TRBV4-2 with TRBJ2-7; TCRdb returns TRBD2, unconfirmable since there is no DNA. Per the germline V gene, CDR1 is LGHNA and CDR2 is YNFKEQ. The CDR3 sequence is 14 residues long. The CDR3 protein is CASSQDWAPYEQYF.